These 9 T cell receptor beta chains originate from one sample sequenced in a study of beta chain features in type 1 diabetes. Sequenced material consisted of expressed TCRB transcripts (all of the isolated RNA was reverse transcribed). Profiled with immunoSEQ multiplex PCR; TCRdb holds only in-frame clones, not every one. The data contain 140,000 or so clones, about 10% of them singletons. The specimen was naive CD4+ T cells from blood. These receptor sequences come from a man aged 18 to 29 in good health.

This clone turned up a few times. The CDR3 region has the DNA TGCGCCAGCAGCTTTGACTCATCCTACGAGCAGTACTTC. Its protein is CASSFDSSYEQYF. This sequence joins TRBV5-1 and TRBJ2-7, with D unresolved. Germline loops: CDR1 SGHRS, CDR2 YFSETQ. The V and J ends lost 2 bases and 1 base respectively, with 7 bases between them. CDR3 size: 13 residues.

This clone has a handful of counts. This chain links TRBV2 with TRBJ1-2; D call uncertain. CDR3 length: 12 amino acids. Germline assignment: CDR1 SNHLY and CDR2 FYNNEI. Trimming shortened V by 5 bases and J by 0 bases, and 4 bases separated the two germline ends. The CDR3 protein is CASSTANYGYTF. DNA for the CDR3: TGTGCCAGCAGTACAGCTAACTATGGCTACACCTTC.

This clone was seen a handful of times. The chain joins TRBV7-2 to TRBJ2-3, with 10 bases that match TRBD1. The CDR3 covers 13 residues. V lost 3 bases to trimming and J lost 12 bases; unmatched junction nucleotides: 6. CDR1 is SGHTA, CDR2 FQGNSA, per germline. CDR3 coding DNA: TGTGCCAGCAGCTTTGGGGACAGGGGTCCACAGTATTTT. Its translation is CASSFGDRGPQYF.

The chain links TRBV5-1 to TRBJ1-2; D perhaps matches TRBD1 (6 bases). V lost 7 bases to trimming and J lost 6 bases, with 16 bases between them. Germline values: CDR1 SGHRS, CDR2 YFSETQ. This CDR3 is 13 amino acids long. The CDR3 coding sequence is TGCGCCAGCCAGCAACAGGGAAACCATGGCTACACCTTC. Translating gives CASQQQGNHGYTF.

Of note for this clone: Mismatch with germline at one junction end may stem from a read error. The chain recombines TRBV6-1 with TRBJ2-7; 9 bases align to TRBD2. This CDR3 is built from 14 residues. Germline V gives CDR1 MNHNS, CDR2 SASEGT. The chain's CDR3 is CASRDIMIAGVLRF. The CDR3 coding sequence is TGTGCCAGCAGGGACATTATGATAGCGGGGGTCTTGAGGTTC.

This clone was counted between two and nine times. The chain combines TRBV28 with TRBJ1-4, with D maybe TRBD1 (6 bases). The CDR3 length is 12 residues. Trimming stripped 6 bases from V and 5 bases from J, with 7 bases between. CDR1 is MDHEN, CDR2 SYDVKM, per germline. In nucleotides, the CDR3 is TGTGCCAGCAGAACAGGGAATGAAAAACTGTTTTTT. This translates into CASRTGNEKLFF.

The chain employs TRBV27 and TRBJ2-2, with 7 bases fitting TRBD1. V trimming: 6 bases; J trimming: 5 bases; junction bases outside the gene matches: 6. This CDR3 region has 14 residues. Looked up from germline, CDR1 is MNHEY and CDR2 is SMNVEV (reference sequence). CDR3 in amino acids: CASRGQSNTGELFF. The CDR3 nucleotides read TGTGCCAGCAGGGGACAGAGCAATACCGGGGAGCTGTTTTTT.

The chain employs TRBV19 and TRBJ2-7; tentative D call: TRBD1 (6 bases). The V end lost 2 bases, the J end lost 1 base, and 9 bases lay between the germline ends. Germline V lookup: CDR1 LNHDA, CDR2 SQIVND (reference sequence). This CDR3 has 14 amino acids. Written as DNA, the CDR3 is TGTGCCAGTAGTATAAGAACAGGGTCCTACGAGCAGTACTTC. Its protein product is CASSIRTGSYEQYF.

This clone has a handful of counts. V usage is TRBV29-1 and J usage is TRBJ1-4, with 9 positions matching TRBD1. Germline V lookup: CDR1 SQVTM, CDR2 ANQGSEA. J gave up 8 bases and V 6 bases, and 4 bases lay outside the gene matches. The CDR3 has 12 amino acids. CDR3 DNA: TGCAGCGTGGGGACAGGGCGGGAAAAACTGTTTTTT. It yields the protein CSVGTGREKLFF.